This T cell receptor (beta chain) originates from a study of T cell repertoires in cytomegalovirus infection. About the research overall: Evidence of both CMV infection and a matching HLA type came from public TCR beta signatures.

The germline CDR1 and CDR2 sequences are SQVTM and ANQGSEA. This CDR3 region has 13 residues. The germline V and J ends were trimmed by 4 bases and 6 bases, with 12 bases remaining between them. Regarding this clonotype: Its antigen is undetermined.

Using its own MiXCR run on the reads, TCRdb lists one record per CDR3 protein. In the table there are 70,000 to 85,000 distinct CDR3 sequences, roughly 37% of which are singletons. The sequence was collected from a human donor in good health (CMV status not recorded). Some clones in this sample may be carry-over from other donors' samples. The rearrangement links TRBV29-1 to TRBJ2-2, with D maybe TRBD1 (5 bases). The material was CD8+ T cells from cultured PBMCs, obtained from culture after CMV antigen stimulation. The CDR3 sequence is CSVVTGGAGELFF. CDR3 coding DNA: TGCAGCGTTGTCACAGGTGGAGCCGGGGAGCTGTTTTTT.